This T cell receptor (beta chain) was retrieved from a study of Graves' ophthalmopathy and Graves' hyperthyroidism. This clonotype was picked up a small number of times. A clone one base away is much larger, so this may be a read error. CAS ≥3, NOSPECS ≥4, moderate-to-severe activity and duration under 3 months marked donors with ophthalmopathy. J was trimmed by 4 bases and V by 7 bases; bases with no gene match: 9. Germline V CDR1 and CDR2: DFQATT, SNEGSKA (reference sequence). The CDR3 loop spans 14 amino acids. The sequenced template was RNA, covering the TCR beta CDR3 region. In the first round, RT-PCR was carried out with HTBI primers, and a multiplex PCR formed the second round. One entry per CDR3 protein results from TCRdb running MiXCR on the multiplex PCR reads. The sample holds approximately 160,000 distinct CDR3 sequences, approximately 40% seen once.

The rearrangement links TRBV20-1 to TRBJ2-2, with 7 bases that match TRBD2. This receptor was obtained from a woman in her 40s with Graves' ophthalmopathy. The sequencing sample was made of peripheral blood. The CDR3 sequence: CSDLGREFTGELFF. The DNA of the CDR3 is TGCAGTGATCTAGGGCGGGAGTTCACCGGGGAGCTGTTTTTT.